This TCR beta chain appears in the sequencing data of a study of T cell clones after liver transplantation. For the study at large: HCV positivity affected three of eight recipients; the rest lacked autoimmune or viral indications. Study-wide results and limits: The donor-reactive repertoire was only partly measurable in a couple of subjects, lacking donor cells. Post-transplant time points were not standardized, so conclusions are preliminary.

In its sample, this clone was seen a few times. Its cognate antigen is unknown. This table comes from immunoSEQ multiplex PCR, and its TCRdb copy is limited to in-frame clones, with some not included. The sample shows about 80,000 clones, 80% to 85% of them seen only once. There are 15 residues in the CDR3. The trim removed 5 bases at V and 5 bases at J, leaving 10 bases unmatched. The germline gives CDR1 SGHAT, CDR2 FQNNGV. This chain joins TRBV11-2 and TRBJ2-7; TRBD2 matches at 9 bases. The TCR was taken from a human patient who received a liver transplant. The T cells may come from the graft donor. The material was CD4+ T cells from blood, obtained 45 to 47 months after liver transplant. The CDR3 nucleotides are TGTGCCAGCAGCGCCAGGGTAGCGGGAGTGGACGAGCAGTACTTC. Encoded protein: CASSARVAGVDEQYF.